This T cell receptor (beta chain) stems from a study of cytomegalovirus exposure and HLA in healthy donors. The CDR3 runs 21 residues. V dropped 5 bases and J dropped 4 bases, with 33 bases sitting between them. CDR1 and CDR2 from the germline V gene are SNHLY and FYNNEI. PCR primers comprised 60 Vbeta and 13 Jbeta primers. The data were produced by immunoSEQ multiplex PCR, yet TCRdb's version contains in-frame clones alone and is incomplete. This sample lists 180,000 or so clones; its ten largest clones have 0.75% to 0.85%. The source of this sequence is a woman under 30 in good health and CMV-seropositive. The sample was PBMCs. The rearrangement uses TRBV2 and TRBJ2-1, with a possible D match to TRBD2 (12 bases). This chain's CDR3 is CASSRTGGFRLAGVSYNEQFF. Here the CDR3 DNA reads TGTGCCAGCAGTAGGACAGGGGGCTTCAGACTAGCGGGAGTTAGTTACAATGAGCAGTTCTTC.